A selection of T cell receptor beta chains follows, all from one sample in a study of T cell responses to AZD1222 COVID-19 vaccine. Only in-frame clones appear in the TCRdb table, and some are missing; sequencing was by immunoSEQ multiplex PCR. The top ten clones hold roughly a tenth of a sample with approximately 79,000 clones, nearly 90% of them seen once. Here the sequenced sample was peripheral blood, taken on day 0 of AZD1222 vaccination. All receptors derive from an adult in good health. Each CDR3 is given with its conserved first and last residue. The D gene is left open where the match is weak. Clone size is stated in some rows and not others, as once, few, many or a class when expanded.

TRBV19,NA,TRBJ2-1,NA,CASSEGGQLYNEQFF,TGTGCCAGTAGCGAGGGTGGACAGCTCTACAATGAGCAGTTCTTC
TRBV5-4,NA,TRBJ1-1,TRBD1,CASSLGGTAIPTEAFF,TGTGCCAGCAGCTTGGGCGGGACAGCAATTCCCACTGAAGCTTTCTTT
TRBV7-9,NA,TRBJ1-3,NA,CASSLDPGVGNTIYF,TGTGCCAGCAGCTTAGATCCCGGGGTCGGAAACACCATATATTTT
TRBV6-5,NA,TRBJ1-4,TRBD1,CASSWTGGNEKLFF,TGTGCCAGCAGTTGGACAGGTGGAAATGAAAAACTGTTTTTT
TRBV7-9,NA,TRBJ1-1,NA,CASTDPAGNTEAFF,TGTGCCAGCACCGACCCCGCTGGGAATACTGAAGCTTTCTTT
TRBV2,NA,TRBJ2-1,TRBD2,CASSEEASGGNEQFF,TGTGCCAGCAGCGAGGAGGCTAGCGGGGGGAATGAGCAGTTCTTC
TRBV24-1,NA,TRBJ2-3,TRBD1,CATSDWNPGQGITDTQYF,TGTGCCACCAGTGATTGGAACCCGGGACAGGGAATCACAGATACGCAGTATTTT
TRBV6-1,NA,TRBJ2-3,NA,CASSERAGTFTDTQYF,TGTGCCAGCAGTGAACGGGCAGGAACGTTTACAGATACGCAGTATTTT
TRBV7-9,few,TRBJ2-7,NA,CASSANLRGRTYEQYF,TGTGCCAGCAGCGCGAACCTGAGAGGTAGGACCTACGAGCAGTACTTC
TRBV5-5,NA,TRBJ1-1,NA,CASSLDRWTEAFF,TGTGCCAGCAGCTTGGACAGATGGACTGAAGCTTTCTTT
TRBV4-1,NA,TRBJ2-3,NA,CASSPRAAASTDTQYF,TGCGCCAGCAGCCCCCGAGCGGCGGCTAGCACAGATACGCAGTATTTT
TRBV4-2,NA,TRBJ2-3,TRBD2,CASSQARTSGNTQYF,TGTGCCAGCAGCCAGGCCAGAACTAGCGGGAATACGCAGTATTTT
TRBV7-8,NA,TRBJ2-2,NA,CASSFSQNTGELFF,TGTGCCAGCAGCTTTTCACAGAACACCGGGGAGCTGTTTTTT
TRBV5-1,NA,TRBJ2-2,TRBD1,CASSRDRDTGELFF,TGCGCCAGCAGCCGGGACAGGGACACCGGGGAGCTGTTTTTT
TRBV3-1/TRBV3-2,NA,TRBJ2-5,TRBD2,CASLWTSGGHQETQYF,TGTGCCAGCCTATGGACTAGCGGGGGACATCAAGAGACCCAGTACTTC